These 21 T cell receptor beta chains originate from one sample sequenced in a study of OX40 agonist ivuxolimab in advanced cancers. Assay: immunoSEQ multiplex PCR; the TCRdb copy retains only in-frame clones and omits some. The table records about 7,200 clones, around 80% of them present only once. The source material was CD4+ or CD8+ T cells sorted from blood, sampled in a trial of the OX40 agonist ivuxolimab. The receptors come from an adult with an advanced solid tumor such as melanoma, head and neck, liver or kidney cancer.

This sequence joins TRBV4-1 and TRBJ1-2; maybe TRBD1 (5 bases). Germline CDR1 is MGHRA and CDR2 is YSYEKL. Trimming removed 4 bases at V and 4 bases at J, with 25 bases between. The CDR3 sequence is 18 residues long. CDR3 bases: TGCGCCAGCAGCCCCTATCCATCCTCAGGGTCTATTCCCTATGGCTACACCTTC. Translating it yields CASSPYPSSGSIPYGYTF.

The chain uses TRBV11-2 and TRBJ2-1; 8 bases agree with TRBD1. Germline V gene data show CDR1 as SGHAT and CDR2 as FQNNGV. With 5 bases clipped from V and 3 bases from J, the junction kept 6 bases outside the gene matches. This CDR3 is 15 amino acids long. The CDR3 DNA follows: TGTGCCAGCAGCCAGGGGACAGGTTACTACAATGAGCAGTTCTTC. It codes for CASSQGTGYYNEQFF.

The chain uses TRBV19 and TRBJ2-1; unclear D gene. The V gene lost 3 bases and the J gene lost 0 bases, with 12 bases spanning the gap. Germline-derived CDR1 and CDR2 are LNHDA and SQIVND (reference sequence). The CDR3 contains 16 residues. The CDR3, as DNA: TGTGCCAGTAGTATGGTGGCGGCAACCTCCTACAATGAGCAGTTCTTC. It specifies CASSMVAATSYNEQFF.

This clone was detected once. The chain links TRBV19 to TRBJ2-2; perhaps TRBD1 as D (5 bases). The germline V and J ends were trimmed by 5 bases and 4 bases, with 14 bases remaining between them. There are 15 residues in the CDR3. Per germline, CDR1 LNHDA and CDR2 SQIVND (reference sequence). DNA of the CDR3: TGTGCCAGTAGTTCCCCCAGGGTGGGCACCGGGGAGCTGTTTTTT. The encoded protein is CASSSPRVGTGELFF.

This clone was counted only a few times. The rearrangement links TRBV7-9 to TRBJ1-1; D gene unclear. This CDR3 comprises 15 residues. Trimming pared 5 bases from V and 6 bases from J, leaving 19 bases between. Per the germline V gene, CDR1 is SEHNR and CDR2 is FQNEAQ (reference sequence). The chain's CDR3 is CASSPGGPRWAEAFF. The DNA of the CDR3 is TGTGCCAGCAGCCCGGGAGGTCCGAGGTGGGCTGAAGCTTTCTTT.

The chain recombines TRBV9 with TRBJ2-6; D not certain. V lost 0 bases, J lost 3 bases, and 7 bases lay in between. The CDR3 length is 15 residues. The germline V gene has CDR1 SGDLS and CDR2 YYNGEE. The CDR3 reads CASSVGKDGANVLTF. Written as DNA, the CDR3 is TGTGCCAGCAGCGTAGGAAAGGATGGGGCCAACGTCCTGACTTTC.

The rearrangement joins TRBV19 to TRBJ1-5, with a possible D match to TRBD1 (5 bases). Trimming took off 3 bases at V and 4 bases at J, with 13 bases between the two ends. CDR3 length: 15 residues. CDR1 LNHDA and CDR2 SQIVND come from the germline V gene (reference sequence). CDR3 protein: CASSIAPDTNQPQHF. CDR3 sequence (DNA): TGTGCCAGTAGTATCGCCCCGGACACGAATCAGCCCCAGCATTTT. The whole variable domain, filled in from reference TRBV19 and TRBJ1-5, reads DGGITQSPKYLFRKEGQNVTLSCEQNLNHDAMYWYRQDPGQGLRLIYYSQIVNDFQKGDIAEGYSVSREKKESFPLTVTSAQKNPTAFYLCASSIAPDTNQPQHFGDGTRLSIL.

This clone is a singleton in its sample. The genes are TRBV27 and TRBJ2-3, with TRBD2 matching 13 bases. This CDR3 is built from 14 residues. Germline values: CDR1 MNHEY, CDR2 SMNVEV (reference sequence). V lost 6 bases, J lost 6 bases, and 3 bases stayed unmatched. The CDR3 loop reads CASSGLAGADTQYF. The CDR3 DNA follows: TGTGCCAGCAGCGGACTAGCGGGAGCGGATACGCAGTATTTT.

V is TRBV19 and J is TRBJ1-6; 7 nucleotides align to TRBD1. With V trimmed by 4 bases and J by 7 bases, 4 bases remained unmatched. Germline V gives CDR1 LNHDA, CDR2 SQIVND (reference sequence). The CDR3 consists of 14 residues. CDR3 coding DNA: TGTGCCAGTAGTACCTGGGACAGCAATTCACCCCTCCACTTT. Protein product: CASSTWDSNSPLHF.

This clone is judged medium-sized. The genes are TRBV7-2 and TRBJ2-2; unclear D gene. Germline lookup yields CDR1 SGHTA and CDR2 FQGNSA. The length of the CDR3 is 15 residues. V lost 5 bases, J lost 7 bases, and 17 bases lay in between. The CDR3 spells CASSNLSTWRGELFF. The CDR3 DNA follows: TGTGCCAGCAGCAACCTCTCTACCTGGCGCGGGGAGCTGTTTTTT.

The chain combines TRBV27 with TRBJ2-1; a weak D match, TRBD1 (5 bases). The germline CDR1 and CDR2 sequences are MNHEY and SMNVEV (reference sequence). With 4 bases removed from V and 16 bases from J, the gap between germline ends came to 14 bases. CDR3 length: 11 amino acids. The CDR3 sequence is CASSSTERSFF. The DNA for the CDR3 is TGTGCCAGCAGTTCGACAGAGCGTTCTTTCTTC.

This clone showed up just a few times. The chain combines TRBV28 with TRBJ2-3; D may be TRBD1 (5 bases). The germline CDR1 and CDR2 sequences are MDHEN and SYDVKM. The CDR3 is 17 amino acids. V was trimmed by 5 bases and J by 4 bases, leaving 22 bases between them. The chain's CDR3 is CASSLLTSGWHADTQYF. The CDR3 DNA sequence: TGTGCCAGCAGTCTACTGACTTCAGGGTGGCATGCAGATACGCAGTATTTT.

The chain joins TRBV10-3 to TRBJ2-2; D remains ambiguous. Trimming stripped 4 bases from V and 7 bases from J, with 10 bases between. The CDR3 spans 13 residues. From germline, CDR1 is ENHRY and CDR2 SYGVKD. As DNA, the CDR3 is TGTGCCATCAGTGTCGGTTCTAACGGGGAGCTGTTTTTT. This encodes CAISVGSNGELFF.

This rearrangement joins TRBV4-1 to TRBJ2-5, with 10 bases that match TRBD2. The J call may be mistaken, given a closer DNA end match to TRBJ2-7. The CDR3 has 15 residues. Germline assignment: CDR1 MGHRA and CDR2 YSYEKL. CDR3 region: CASSQATSGLYEQYF. CDR3 in DNA: TGCGCCAGCAGCCAAGCGACTAGCGGGCTGTACGAGCAGTACTTC.

V is TRBV30 and J is TRBJ1-5; 8 nucleotides match TRBD1. Germline V lookup: CDR1 GTSNPN, CDR2 SVGIG (reference sequence). The trim removed 5 bases at V and 7 bases at J, leaving 13 bases unmatched. The CDR3 sequence is 15 residues long. CDR3 sequence: CAWGPGQGGDQPQHF. The CDR3 region has the DNA TGTGCCTGGGGCCCCGGACAGGGAGGCGACCAGCCCCAGCATTTT.

The chain couples TRBV7-7 to TRBJ2-3; 11 bases align to TRBD2. Germline V gene data show CDR1 as SSHAT and CDR2 as FNYEAQ (reference sequence). CDR3 length equals 16 residues. V shed 4 bases, J shed 7 bases, and the junction held 10 bases outside the gene matches. CDR3 nucleotides: TGTGCCAGCAGCTCAGGGCCTAGCGGGGGGTCCTATACGCAGTATTTT. It encodes CASSSGPSGGSYTQYF.

J is TRBJ2-3 and V is TRBV5-1; 9 bases map to TRBD1. The CDR3 has 15 residues. Germline-derived CDR1 and CDR2 are SGHRS and YFSETQ. V dropped 5 bases and J dropped 1; count of bases not matched to a gene: 5. CDR3 DNA sequence: TGCGCCAGCAGGACACAGGGGGCCCGCACAGATACGCAGTATTTT. Amino acid sequence: CASRTQGARTDTQYF.

This rearrangement joins TRBV7-8 to TRBJ2-7, with no clear D. The V gene's germline CDR1 is SGHVS and CDR2 FQNEAQ. V shed 4 bases and J shed 3 bases, with 16 bases lying between them. CDR3 size: 15 residues. As DNA, the CDR3 is TGTGCCAGCAGCTCTAGTGGGGATCCCTACTACGAGCAGTACTTC. This sequence encodes CASSSSGDPYYEQYF.

This clone has just one count. The rearrangement joins TRBV10-3 to TRBJ2-1; 8 bases map to TRBD2. Germline CDR1 is ENHRY and CDR2 is SYGVKD. V shed 3 bases, J shed 6 bases, and the junction held 10 bases outside the gene matches. This CDR3 has 16 residues. DNA of the CDR3: TGTGCCATCAGTGACCCCGGGCTCCGGGAGGGCAATGAGCAGTTCTTC. Its translation: CAISDPGLREGNEQFF.

The gene calls are TRBV9 and TRBJ1-2, with 10 bases matching TRBD1. CDR1 and CDR2 (germline): SGDLS, YYNGEE. This CDR3 region has 14 residues. The junction had 4 bases not matched to a gene; V was cut back by 0 bases and J by 8 bases. DNA for the CDR3: TGTGCCAGCAGCGTAGGACAGGGGGCTCACGGCTACACCTTC. Its protein product is CASSVGQGAHGYTF.

This clone was detected a few times. This chain links TRBV27 with TRBJ2-3, with D hard to call. From germline, CDR1 is MNHEY and CDR2 SMNVEV (reference sequence). This CDR3 is 15 amino acids long. V gave up 6 bases and J gave up 3 bases, with 16 bases separating them. CDR3 in amino acids: CASRDGSGGTDTQYF. The CDR3 nucleotides read TGTGCCAGCAGAGACGGCTCCGGTGGGACAGATACGCAGTATTTT.